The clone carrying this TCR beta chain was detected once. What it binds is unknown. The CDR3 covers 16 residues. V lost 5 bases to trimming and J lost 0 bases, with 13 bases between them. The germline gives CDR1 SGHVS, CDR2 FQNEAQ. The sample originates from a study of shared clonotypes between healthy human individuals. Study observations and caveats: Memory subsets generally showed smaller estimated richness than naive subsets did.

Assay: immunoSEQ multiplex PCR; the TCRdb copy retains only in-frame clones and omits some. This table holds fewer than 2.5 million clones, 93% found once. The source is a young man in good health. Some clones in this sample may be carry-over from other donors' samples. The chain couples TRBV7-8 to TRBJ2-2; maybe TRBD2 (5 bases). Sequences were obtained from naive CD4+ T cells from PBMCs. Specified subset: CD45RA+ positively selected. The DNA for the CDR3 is TGTGCCAGCAGCCCCCGGGATATCACGAACACCGGGGAGCTGTTTTTT. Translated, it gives CASSPRDITNTGELFF.